Presented here are 9 T cell receptor beta chains from one specimen sequenced in a study of blood T cells in healthy people across ages. A second PCR of roughly 7 to 11 cycles used a sample-barcoded 5' primer and a J-beta primer mix. Each CDR3 protein is one row after TCRdb ran MiXCR on the 5' RACE reads. The sample includes approximately 800,000 distinct CDR3 sequences, roughly 46% of them seen just once. Sample: blood. The receptors shown here come from a man older than 75 in good health.

The sample holds a few counts of this clonotype. The J gene is TRBJ2-7, the V gene TRBV28; D possibly corresponds to TRBD2 (5 bases). V was clipped by 2 bases and J by 5 bases, with 16 bases between them. Germline CDR1 reads MDHEN; CDR2 reads SYDVKM. The CDR3 extends over 15 amino acids. CDR3 nucleotides: TGTGCCAGCAGTTTAATGGGAGTACGGGCCCACGAGCAGTACTTC. It specifies CASSLMGVRAHEQYF.

V gene TRBV6-5 combines with J gene TRBJ2-7; 11 bases fit TRBD1. The length of the CDR3 is 17 residues. The V segment lost 0 bases and the J segment 4 bases; nucleotides outside the gene matches: 8. Germline V CDR1 and CDR2: MNHEY, SVGAGI. CDR3 protein: CASSYSRAGQGVYEQYF. Written as DNA, the CDR3 is TGTGCCAGCAGTTACTCGCGGGCGGGACAGGGGGTATACGAGCAGTACTTC.

A note on this clonotype: Being one base from a much bigger clone, this may be a read error. The chain joins TRBV11-2 to TRBJ2-5; D is unclear. Germline lookup yields CDR1 SGHAT and CDR2 FQNNGV. CDR3 size: 12 residues. V was cut by 11 bases and J by 7 bases, with 17 bases left in between. The CDR3 protein is CAGTLGSGTQYF. The CDR3 DNA sequence: TGTGCCGGCACTCTTGGGTCGGGGACCCAGTACTTC.

This clonotype has a handful of counts. The chain employs TRBV12-3 or TRBV12-4 and TRBJ1-2, with D perhaps TRBD1 (5 bases). Between the trimmed V and J ends, which lost 2 bases and 7 bases, there was a span of 8 bases. The CDR3 contains 12 residues. CDR3: CASSLQGSGYTF. The CDR3 nucleotides read TGTGCCAGCAGTTTACAGGGATCTGGCTACACCTTC.

As to this clonotype: A single base separates this from a much larger clone, so it may be a read error. The chain links TRBV6-2 or TRBV6-3 to TRBJ2-7; D may be TRBD2 (6 bases). CDR1 and CDR2 from the germline V gene are MNHEY and SVGEGT. Between the trimmed V and J ends, which lost 2 bases and 6 bases, there was a span of 14 bases. CDR3 size: 14 residues. The CDR3 sequence: CASSYARTGGEQYF. CDR3 coding DNA: TGTGCCAGCAGTTACGCCCGGACCGGGGGCGAGCAGTACTTC.

This clonotype was picked up one time. The CDR3 here is CASSPRPTGLNEQFF. The CDR3 DNA follows: TGTGCCAGCAGCCCCCGGCCTACAGGGCTAAATGAGCAGTTCTTC. The chain has TRBV14 and TRBJ2-1; maybe TRBD1 (6 bases). V was shortened by 4 bases and J by 7 bases, with 17 bases between the two germline ends. Germline CDR1 reads SGHDN; CDR2 reads FVKESK. The CDR3 spans 15 residues.

This chain links TRBV14 with TRBJ2-1; 11 positions match TRBD2. Trimming took 11 bases from V and 5 from J; bases not matched to a gene: 11. The CDR3 length is 15 residues. CDR1 is SGHDN, CDR2 FVKESK, per germline. In nucleotides, the CDR3 is TGTGCCGCGGGGGGGCTAGCGGGAGGTGACAATGAGCAGTTCTTC. Amino acid sequence: CAAGGLAGGDNEQFF.

The chain employs TRBV12-3 or TRBV12-4 and TRBJ2-5, with a weak D call TRBD1 (6 bases). The CDR3 runs 13 residues. Deletions cut 5 bases from V and 2 bases from J, with 9 bases between. The CDR3 DNA is TGTGCCAGCAGTACAGGGTGGCAAGAGACCCAGTACTTC. Its translation is CASSTGWQETQYF.

The chain recombines TRBV20-1 with TRBJ2-3, with D possibly TRBD2 on 6 matching bases. CDR1 is DFQATT and CDR2 is SNEGSKA in the germline V gene (reference sequence). The CDR3 has 14 amino acids. V shed 5 bases and J shed 9 bases, with 21 bases lying between them. CDR3 residues: CSAPPPRGERTQYF. CDR3 coding DNA: TGCAGTGCTCCACCTCCGCGGGGCGAGAGGACGCAGTATTTT.